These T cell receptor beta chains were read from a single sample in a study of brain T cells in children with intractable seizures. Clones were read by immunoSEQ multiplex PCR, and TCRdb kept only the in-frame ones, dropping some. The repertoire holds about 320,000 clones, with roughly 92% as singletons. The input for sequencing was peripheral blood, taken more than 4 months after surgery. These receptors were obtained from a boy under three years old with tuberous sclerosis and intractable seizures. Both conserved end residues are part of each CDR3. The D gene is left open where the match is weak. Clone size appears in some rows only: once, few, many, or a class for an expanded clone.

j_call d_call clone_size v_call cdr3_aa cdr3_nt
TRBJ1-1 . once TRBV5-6 CASSLGGEAFF TGTGCCAGCAGCTTGGGAGGTGAAGCTTTCTTT
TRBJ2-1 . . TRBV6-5 CASSTMNPYNEQFF TGTGCCAGCAGTACCATGAACCCTTACAATGAGCAGTTCTTC
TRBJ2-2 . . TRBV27 CASSLITGELFF TGTGCCAGCAGTTTAATCACCGGGGAGCTGTTTTTT
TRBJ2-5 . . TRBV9 CASSVALAQGGQETQYF TGTGCCAGCAGCGTAGCTTTAGCCCAAGGGGGCCAAGAGACCCAGTACTTC
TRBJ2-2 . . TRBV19 CASSIDPPRLALVLSGELFF TGTGCCAGTAGTATAGACCCCCCGAGGCTAGCGCTTGTACTGTCCGGGGAGCTGTTTTTT
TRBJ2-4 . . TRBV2 CASSEVNIQYF TGTGCCAGCAGTGAAGTAAACATTCAGTACTTC
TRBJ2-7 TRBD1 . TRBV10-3 CAISTGQGEYEQYF TGTGCCATCAGTACGGGACAGGGGGAATACGAGCAGTACTTC
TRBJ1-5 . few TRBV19 CASSPRRGGRNQPQHF TGTGCCAGTAGTCCCCGACGAGGGGGTCGGAATCAGCCCCAGCATTTT
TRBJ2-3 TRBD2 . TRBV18 CASSQRGTSGTDTQYF TGTGCCAGCTCTCAGCGCGGGACTAGCGGCACAGATACGCAGTATTTT
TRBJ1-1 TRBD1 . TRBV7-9 CASSSSRGGTEAFF TGTGCCAGCAGCTCCAGCAGGGGGGGAACTGAAGCTTTCTTT
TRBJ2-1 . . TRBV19 CASSIGESPYNEQFF TGTGCCAGTAGTATTGGGGAGAGTCCCTACAATGAGCAGTTCTTC
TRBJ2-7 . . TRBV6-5 CASLAGSLYEQYF TGTGCCTCCTTGGCGGGGTCTCTCTACGAGCAGTACTTC
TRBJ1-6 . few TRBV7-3 CASSYSGPNSPLHF TGTGCCAGCAGCTACTCAGGGCCCAATTCACCCCTCCACTTT
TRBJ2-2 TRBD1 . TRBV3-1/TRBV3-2 CASSQADRVGPGELFF TGTGCCAGCAGCCAAGCCGACAGGGTAGGACCCGGGGAGCTGTTTTTT
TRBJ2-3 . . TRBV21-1 CASRELASRTDTQYF TGTGCCAGCCGCGAACTAGCGTCTCGCACAGATACGCAGTATTTT
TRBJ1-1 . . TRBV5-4 CASSPDPQVPSTMNTEAFF TGTGCCAGCAGCCCCGATCCACAGGTCCCGTCAACTATGAACACTGAAGCTTTCTTT
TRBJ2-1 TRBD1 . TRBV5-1 CASSLSGRGRYNEQFF TGCGCCAGCAGCTTGAGTGGCAGGGGGCGTTACAATGAGCAGTTCTTC
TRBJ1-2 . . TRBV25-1 CASSEFPDRNYGYTF TGTGCCAGCAGTGAATTCCCCGACAGAAACTATGGCTACACCTTC
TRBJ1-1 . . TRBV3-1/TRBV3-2 CASTLRGGDTEAFF TGTGCCAGCACCCTTCGGGGGGGGGACACTGAAGCTTTCTTT
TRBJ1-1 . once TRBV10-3 CAISVGGVKNTEAFF TGTGCCATCAGTGTCGGAGGGGTAAAGAACACTGAAGCTTTCTTT
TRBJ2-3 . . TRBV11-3 CASSLVVGAGTDTQYF TGTGCCAGCAGCTTAGTTGTAGGGGCTGGCACAGATACGCAGTATTTT
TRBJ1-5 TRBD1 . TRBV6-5 CASGISTGSNQPQHF TGTGCCAGCGGTATATCGACAGGGAGCAATCAGCCCCAGCATTTT
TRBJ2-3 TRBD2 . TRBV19 CASSIPGLAGPEQYF TGTGCCAGTAGTATCCCGGGACTAGCGGGACCTGAGCAGTATTTT
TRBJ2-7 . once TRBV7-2 CASSLEVGVFYEQYF TGTGCCAGCAGCTTAGAGGTGGGGGTGTTCTACGAGCAGTACTTC
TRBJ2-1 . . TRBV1 CTSSHSGCEQFF TGCACCAGCAGCCACAGTGGGTGCGAGCAGTTCTTC
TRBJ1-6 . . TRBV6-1 CASSEAFGGWGSPLHF TGTGCCAGCAGTGAAGCTTTCGGGGGGTGGGGATCACCCCTCCACTTT
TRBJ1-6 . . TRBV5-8 CASSFGGGNNSPLHF TGTGCCAGCAGCTTCGGCGGGGGAAATAATTCACCCCTCCACTTT
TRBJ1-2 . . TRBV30 CAWSVRRTVANYGYTF TGTGCCTGGAGTGTAAGGAGGACGGTGGCTAACTATGGCTACACCTTC
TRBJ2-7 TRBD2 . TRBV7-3 CASSELAGGAYEQYF TGTGCCAGCAGCGAACTAGCGGGGGGCGCCTACGAGCAGTACTTC
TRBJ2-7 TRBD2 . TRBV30 CAWSSGLAINEQYF TGTGCCTGGAGTTCGGGACTAGCAATAAACGAGCAGTACTTC
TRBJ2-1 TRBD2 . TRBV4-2 CASSQDSSGRGSEQFF TGTGCCAGCAGCCAAGATTCTAGCGGGAGGGGTAGTGAGCAGTTCTTC
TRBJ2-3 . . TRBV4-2 CASSQGLDTDTQYF TGTGCCAGCAGCCAAGGACTAGATACAGATACGCAGTATTTT
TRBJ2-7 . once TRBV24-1 CATSDDVWAYEQYF TGTGCCACCAGTGACGACGTGTGGGCCTACGAGCAGTACTTC
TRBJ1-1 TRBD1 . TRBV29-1 CSAAGTVLNTEAFF TGCAGCGCAGCCGGGACAGTGCTGAACACTGAAGCTTTCTTT
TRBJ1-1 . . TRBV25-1 CASSDRDRGTEAFF TGTGCCAGCAGTGACCGGGACCGAGGGACTGAAGCTTTCTTT
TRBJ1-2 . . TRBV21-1 CASSDRDRGVDYGYTF TGTGCCAGCAGCGACCGGGACAGGGGAGTCGACTATGGCTACACCTTC
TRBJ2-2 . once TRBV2 CASSTNTVTGELFF TGTGCCAGCAGTACTAATACTGTGACCGGGGAGCTGTTTTTT
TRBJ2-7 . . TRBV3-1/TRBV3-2 CASSQTVGEQYF TGTGCCAGCAGCCAAACGGTGGGCGAGCAGTACTTC
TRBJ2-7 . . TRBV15 CATSREQGRSYEQYF TGTGCCACCAGCAGAGAGCAGGGCCGCTCCTACGAGCAGTACTTC
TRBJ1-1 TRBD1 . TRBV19 CASSNWGQVTEAFF TGTGCCAGTAGTAACTGGGGACAGGTTACTGAAGCTTTCTTT
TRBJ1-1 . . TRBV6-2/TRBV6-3 CASSSPHRLGGDTEAFF TGTGCCAGCAGTTCTCCCCATCGTTTAGGGGGTGACACTGAAGCTTTCTTT
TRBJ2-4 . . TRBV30 CAWMPGLAKNIQYF TGTGCCTGGATGCCGGGACTAGCCAAAAACATTCAGTACTTC
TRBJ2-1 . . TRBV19 CASTTGDGNEQFF TGTGCCAGTACGACGGGTGATGGCAATGAGCAGTTCTTC
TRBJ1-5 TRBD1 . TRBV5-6 CASSPRQGRNQPQHF TGTGCCAGCAGCCCGAGACAGGGTCGGAATCAGCCCCAGCATTTT
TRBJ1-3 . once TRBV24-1 CATRPRGPLSGNTIYF TGTGCCACACGACCCCGGGGACCACTCTCTGGAAACACCATATATTTT
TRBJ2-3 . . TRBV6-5 CASSYSVRTDTQYF TGTGCCAGCAGTTACTCGGTACGCACAGATACGCAGTATTTT